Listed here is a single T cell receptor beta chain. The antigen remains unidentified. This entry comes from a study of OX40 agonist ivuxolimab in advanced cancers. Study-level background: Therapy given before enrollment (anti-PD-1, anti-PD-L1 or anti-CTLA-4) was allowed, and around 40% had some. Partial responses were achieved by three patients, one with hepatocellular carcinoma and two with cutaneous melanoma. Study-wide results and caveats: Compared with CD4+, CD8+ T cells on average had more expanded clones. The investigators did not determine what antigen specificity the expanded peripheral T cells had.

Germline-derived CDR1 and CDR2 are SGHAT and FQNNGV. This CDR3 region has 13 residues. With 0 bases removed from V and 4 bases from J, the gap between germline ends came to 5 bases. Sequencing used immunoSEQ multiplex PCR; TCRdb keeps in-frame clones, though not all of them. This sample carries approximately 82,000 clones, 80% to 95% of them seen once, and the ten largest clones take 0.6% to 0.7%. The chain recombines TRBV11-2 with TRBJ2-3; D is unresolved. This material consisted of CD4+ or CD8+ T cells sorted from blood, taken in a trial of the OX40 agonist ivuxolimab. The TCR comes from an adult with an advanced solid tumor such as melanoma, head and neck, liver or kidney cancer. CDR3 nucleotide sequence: TGTGCCAGCAGCTTAGATCTTGCAGATACGCAGTATTTT. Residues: CASSLDLADTQYF.